The 32 T cell receptor beta chains below come from one sample, sequenced in a study of regulatory T cells in long-lasting Graves disease. To make TCR beta libraries, researchers used iRepertoire HTBI primers and Arm-PCR of CDR3 regions. One entry per CDR3 protein results from TCRdb running MiXCR on the multiplex PCR reads. This sample yields about 470,000 distinct CDR3 sequences, of which around a fifth are seen a single time; roughly 7% belongs to the top ten. Noted time point: persistent/refractory GD, antithyroid drugs over 5 years with positive TRAb. RNA extracted from PBMCs served as the sequencing template. The sample in question was peripheral blood mononuclear cells (PBMCs), obtained when the disease was refractory, from a patient treated with antithyroid drugs. All receptors derive from a female donor with Graves disease.

In this sample, this clonotype turned up a few times. The chain combines TRBV5-1 with TRBJ2-2; D uncertain. V lost 1 base and J lost 10, with 11 bases in between. The length of the CDR3 is 13 residues. Germline values: CDR1 SGHRS, CDR2 YFSETQ. CDR3 sequence reads: CASSLLSSLELFF. As DNA, the CDR3 is TGCGCCAGCAGCTTGCTCTCTTCGTTGGAGCTGTTTTTT.

This clonotype was found a few times. The chain uses TRBV5-6 and TRBJ1-1; 7 bases line up with TRBD1. The CDR3 spans 12 residues. The germline CDR1 and CDR2 sequences are SGHDT and YYEEEE. The ends lost 3 bases at V and 9 bases at J; junction bases unmatched: 5. DNA of the CDR3: TGTGCCAGCAGCTGGACGACAGGGAAAGCTTTCTTT. Protein: CASSWTTGKAFF.

This clonotype appeared a few times. The chain links TRBV27 to TRBJ2-7; 7 nucleotides line up with TRBD2. Per the germline V gene, CDR1 is MNHEY and CDR2 is SMNVEV (reference sequence). V lost 3 bases and J lost 6; bases outside the gene matches: 11. The CDR3 totals 15 residues. CDR3 loop: CASSFGGSPLGEQYF. The CDR3 coding sequence is TGTGCCAGCAGTTTCGGCGGGAGTCCCCTGGGCGAGCAGTACTTC.

This clonotype occurred many times. This chain uses TRBV7-9 with TRBJ2-7; 9 bases map to TRBD1. Germline CDR1 is SEHNR and CDR2 is FQNEAQ (reference sequence). The V segment lost 5 bases and the J segment 4 bases; nucleotides outside the gene matches: 6. The CDR3 contains 14 residues. CDR3 protein: CASSPDRGSYEQYF. DNA of the CDR3: TGTGCCAGCAGCCCGGACAGGGGAAGTTACGAGCAGTACTTC.

There are many counts of this clonotype. The V gene is TRBV12-3 or TRBV12-4, the J gene TRBJ2-7; D tentatively reads TRBD1 or TRBD2 (6 bases each). Trimming removed 7 bases from V and 4 bases from J, with 20 bases in between. The CDR3 runs to 15 residues. CDR3 DNA: TGTGCCAGCACCGAAGAGGTGTGGGGGGCGTACGAGCAGTACTTC. Encoded protein: CASTEEVWGAYEQYF.

This clonotype was seen a handful of times. The chain employs TRBV12-3 or TRBV12-4 and TRBJ1-6, with 7 bases identical to TRBD1. After removal of 3 bases from V and 10 bases from J, the junction contained 3 bases not matched to a gene. The CDR3 spans 13 residues. CDR3 coding DNA: TGTGCCAGCAGTTTGGGACAGAGATCACCCCTCCACTTT. This gives the protein CASSLGQRSPLHF.

This clonotype was detected ten times or more. One end of the junction fails to match germline, which may point to a read error. The chain uses TRBV7-7 and TRBJ2-5; no clear D. The CDR3 length is 15 residues. Germline lookup yields CDR1 SSHAT and CDR2 FNYEAQ (reference sequence). CDR3 amino acids: CASSHAFTQQETQYF. The CDR3 nucleotides read TGTGCTAGCAGCCACGCCTTCACCCAGCAAGAGACCCAGTACTTC.

There are many counts of this clonotype. The gene calls are TRBV16 and TRBJ1-4; 7 nucleotides align to TRBD1. V shed 2 bases and J 8 bases; nucleotides not matched to a gene: 5. Germline CDR1 reads KGHSY; CDR2 reads FQNENV. The length of the CDR3 is 14 residues. The CDR3 protein is CASSQTGASEKLFF. The CDR3 nucleotides read TGTGCCAGCAGCCAAACAGGGGCCTCCGAAAAACTGTTTTTT.

The chain uses TRBV7-9 and TRBJ1-1; 12 bases line up with TRBD1. The CDR3 covers 14 residues. Trimming cost V 9 bases and J 0 bases; bases outside gene matches: 2. Germline V gene sequence: CDR1 SEHNR, CDR2 FQNEAQ (reference sequence). The DNA for the CDR3 is TGTGCCAGTGGGACAGGGGGCATGAACACTGAAGCTTTCTTT. It yields the protein CASGTGGMNTEAFF.

The table lists this clonotype with many counts. This chain joins TRBV7-9 and TRBJ1-4; TRBD1 matches 7 bases. The V and J ends lost 2 bases and 5 bases, in that order; junction bases with no gene match: 5. CDR3 length: 15 residues. Looked up from germline, CDR1 is SEHNR and CDR2 is FQNEAQ (reference sequence). The CDR3 loop reads CASSLWRTGNEKLFF. The CDR3 coding sequence is TGTGCCAGCAGCTTATGGCGGACAGGCAATGAAAAACTGTTTTTT.

This clonotype was found many times. The chain joins TRBV2 to TRBJ2-7; D uncertain. The CDR3 consists of 15 residues. From germline, CDR1 is SNHLY and CDR2 FYNNEI. V was cut by 1 base and J by 5 bases, with 15 bases left in between. The CDR3 here is CASSEVPTVTHEQYF. CDR3 nucleotides: TGTGCCAGCAGTGAAGTCCCCACTGTCACCCACGAGCAGTACTTC.

The chain joins TRBV18 to TRBJ1-4; D unclear. V gave up 6 bases and J gave up 7 bases, with 12 bases separating them. The germline gives CDR1 KGHSH, CDR2 LQKENI. The CDR3 extends over 13 amino acids. The CDR3 bases are TGTGCCAGCTCCCCTACGATTCGTGAAAAACTGTTTTTT. This codes for CASSPTIREKLFF.

Notes on this clonotype: A much larger clone differs from this one at a single base, so this may be a read error. CDR3: CASSFIAPNQPQHF. The CDR3 DNA reads TGTGCCAGCAGTTTCATAGCGCCGAATCAGCCCCAGCATTTT. The rearrangement links TRBV28 to TRBJ1-5; no firm D call. Germline CDR1 and CDR2: MDHEN and SYDVKM. The CDR3 is 14 residues long. The germline V and J ends were trimmed by 3 bases and 4 bases, with 10 bases remaining between them. The entire variable domain, with the rest obtained from reference TRBV28 and TRBJ1-5, is as follows: DVKVTQSSRYLVKRTGEKVFLECVQDMDHENMFWYRQDPGLGLRLIYFSYDVKMKEKGDIPEGYSVSREKKERFSLILESASTNQTSMYLCASSFIAPNQPQHFGDGTRLSIL.

The CDR3 reads CAWNRLAGGYEQYF. The CDR3 bases are TGTGCCTGGAACCGACTAGCGGGAGGCTACGAGCAGTACTTC. J is TRBJ2-7 and V is TRBV30; 13 nucleotides align to TRBD2. The V gene end was trimmed by 4 bases and the J gene end by 3 bases; junction bases not matched to a gene: 3. This CDR3 is 14 amino acids long. The germline gives CDR1 GTSNPN, CDR2 SVGIG (reference sequence).

J is TRBJ1-3 and V is TRBV6-5; D is uncertain. Germline loops: CDR1 MNHEY, CDR2 SVGAGI. The CDR3 totals 14 residues. The germline V and J ends were trimmed by 2 bases and 7 bases, with 12 bases remaining between them. The CDR3 region is CASSYGSNGNTIYF. CDR3 sequence (DNA): TGTGCCAGCAGTTACGGGTCCAACGGGAACACCATATATTTT.

This clonotype was detected only a few times. At one end the junction does not follow the germline gene, possibly because of a read error. The CDR3 loop is CASVKVGEVWFTEVFF. CDR3 DNA sequence: TGTGCCAGCGTTAAAGTGGGGGAGGTGTGGTTCACTGAAGTTTTCTTT. The rearrangement joins TRBV7-9 to TRBJ1-1, with D tentatively TRBD1 (5 bases). Germline V gene sequence: CDR1 SEHNR, CDR2 FQNEAQ (reference sequence). This CDR3 is built from 16 residues.

Many counts were recorded for this clonotype. The chain combines TRBV30 with TRBJ2-5, with TRBD1 matching 7 bases. The CDR3 length is 16 residues. From germline, CDR1 is GTSNPN and CDR2 SVGIG (reference sequence). Trimming took 2 bases from V and 3 from J; bases not matched to a gene: 12. The CDR3 DNA follows: TGTGCCTGGAGTTCCTATTACCGGGACAGAGAAGAGACCCAGTACTTC. This codes for CAWSSYYRDREETQYF.

The CDR3 DNA follows: TGTGCCAGCAGCTTAGTTGCAGGGGACAAGAAAAACATTCAGTACTTC. Its protein is CASSLVAGDKKNIQYF. The chain employs TRBV13 and TRBJ2-4; weak D call: TRBD1 (6 bases). Looked up from germline, CDR1 is PRHDT and CDR2 is FYEKMQ (reference sequence). Trimming cost V 1 base and J 4 bases, with 14 bases left between them. This CDR3 comprises 16 residues.

The gene calls are TRBV6-1 and TRBJ2-3; D perhaps matches TRBD2 (6 bases). The length of the CDR3 is 12 residues. Trimming pared 6 bases from V and 5 bases from J, leaving 9 bases between. CDR1 MNHNS and CDR2 SASEGT come from the germline V gene. The CDR3 reads CASSGRGDTQYF. In nucleotides, the CDR3 is TGTGCCAGCAGCGGGCGGGGAGATACGCAGTATTTT.

The rearrangement joins TRBV7-9 to TRBJ2-4; 13 bases map to TRBD2. The end of the DNA aligns better with TRBJ2-5, so the J call may be wrong. The CDR3 extends over 15 amino acids. CDR1 SEHNR and CDR2 FQNEAQ come from the germline V gene (reference sequence). CDR3 protein: CASSPTTSGRETQYF. The CDR3, as DNA: TGTGCCAGCAGCCCGACGACTAGCGGGAGGGAGACCCAGTACTTC.

The chain recombines TRBV19 with TRBJ2-7; 7 bases fit TRBD1. J gave up 6 bases and V 3 bases, and 11 bases lay outside the gene matches. Germline V gene lookup returns CDR1 LNHDA and CDR2 SQIVND (reference sequence). The CDR3 loop spans 15 amino acids. CDR3 DNA sequence: TGTGCCAGTAGTATTGGGGACACGACAGGGCCCGAGCAGTACTTC. This translates into CASSIGDTTGPEQYF.

This clonotype was seen a handful of times. The rearrangement uses TRBV19 and TRBJ1-2, with D perhaps TRBD1 (6 bases). The CDR3 covers 12 residues. The germline CDR1 and CDR2 sequences are LNHDA and SQIVND (reference sequence). The germline V and J ends were trimmed by 7 bases and 5 bases, with 11 bases remaining between them. The CDR3 loop reads CASKEGEYGYTF. CDR3 sequence (DNA): TGTGCCAGTAAGGAGGGGGAGTATGGCTACACCTTC.

To note about this clonotype: A much larger clone lies a single base off, so this may be a read error. The chain is built from TRBV6-2 or TRBV6-3 and TRBJ1-2; D call uncertain. CDR1 is MNHEY and CDR2 is SVGEGT in the germline V gene. The CDR3 loop spans 15 amino acids. In DNA form, the CDR3 reads TGTGCCATCAGTTACTCGTCCAGCTTAGGCTATGGCTACACCTTC. This encodes CAISYSSSLGYGYTF.

The chain recombines TRBV12-3 or TRBV12-4 with TRBJ2-2, with D perhaps assigned TRBD1 or TRBD2 (5 bases each). The CDR3 totals 14 residues. V lost 4 bases to trimming and J lost 4 bases, with 10 bases between them. The CDR3 reads CASSSGSPTGELFF. Written as DNA, the CDR3 is TGTGCCAGCAGTTCAGGGAGTCCCACCGGGGAGCTGTTTTTT.

The rearrangement uses TRBV7-3 and TRBJ1-6; 11 nucleotides match TRBD1. Germline CDR1 SGHTA, CDR2 FQGTGA. The CDR3 consists of 16 residues. V shed 4 bases, J shed 7 bases, and the junction held 6 bases outside the gene matches. CDR3 amino acids: CASSSDRGHMNSPLHF. CDR3 nucleotide sequence: TGTGCCAGCAGCTCGGACAGGGGGCATATGAATTCACCCCTCCACTTT.

Many counts were recorded for this clonotype. The genes are TRBV6-1 and TRBJ1-1; 12 bases agree with TRBD1. Germline loops: CDR1 MNHNS, CDR2 SASEGT. The V gene end was trimmed by 6 bases and the J gene end by 1 base; junction bases not matched to a gene: 12. The CDR3 consists of 18 residues. The CDR3 bases are TGTGCCAGCAGCCCAGGTCCCGGGACAGGGGGCCGGAACACTGAAGCTTTCTTT. Translating gives CASSPGPGTGGRNTEAFF.

This clonotype was picked up many times. This chain connects TRBV28 to TRBJ1-2; D gene uncertain. CDR3 length: 13 amino acids. Trimming left V 5 bases short and J 0 bases short, with 7 bases between. Germline lookup yields CDR1 MDHEN and CDR2 SYDVKM. The CDR3 DNA sequence: TGTGCCAGCAGTCGAACAACTAACTATGGCTACACCTTC. Protein: CASSRTTNYGYTF.

This clonotype is categorized as medium-sized (0.01 to 0.1%). The V gene is TRBV7-2, the J gene TRBJ1-1, with D unresolved. The CDR3 is 15 amino acids. V lost 5 bases and J 0 bases, leaving 13 bases between the germline ends. Germline assignment: CDR1 SGHTA and CDR2 FQGNSA. CDR3 sequence reads: CASSPSVNMNTEAFF. The CDR3 DNA sequence: TGTGCCAGCAGCCCCTCAGTGAATATGAACACTGAAGCTTTCTTT.

This chain uses TRBV7-8 with TRBJ1-1; tentatively, D is TRBD1 (5 bases). V was clipped by 1 base and J by 4 bases, with 22 bases between them. In germline, CDR1 is SGHVS, CDR2 FQNEAQ. CDR3 length: 18 amino acids. In DNA, the CDR3 is TGTGCCAGCAGCTTAGTTGAAGGGGCGGCAGATTTAGTCACTGAAGCTTTCTTT. Translation: CASSLVEGAADLVTEAFF.

Ten or more counts support this clonotype. The chain has TRBV2 and TRBJ2-7, with D perhaps assigned TRBD1 or TRBD2 (5 bases each). Germline CDR1 SNHLY, CDR2 FYNNEI. The CDR3 has 13 residues. The V end lost 5 bases, the J end lost 2 bases, and 10 bases lay between the germline ends. The CDR3 sequence is CASSRDAAYEQYF. The CDR3, as DNA: TGTGCCAGCAGTCGGGACGCCGCCTACGAGCAGTACTTC.

Worth noting for this clonotype: The junction differs from germline at one of its ends, possibly a read error. V is TRBV6-5 and J is TRBJ2-7; a weak D match, TRBD1 (6 bases). From germline, CDR1 is MNHEY and CDR2 SVGAGI. The CDR3 has 18 residues. CDR3 coding DNA: TGTGCCGGCAGTTACTCGAGTCCCACCGCAGGGGTCCCCTACGAGCAGTACTTC. Protein sequence: CAGSYSSPTAGVPYEQYF.

This clonotype was seen repeatedly, ten times or more. The V call is TRBV20-1, the J call TRBJ2-7; D unresolved. The germline CDR1 and CDR2 sequences are DFQATT and SNEGSKA (reference sequence). Trimming stripped 5 bases from V and 2 bases from J, with 16 bases between. The CDR3 contains 14 residues. The CDR3 loop reads CSASSVVHPYEQYF. Written as DNA, the CDR3 is TGCAGTGCTTCGAGCGTAGTGCACCCCTACGAGCAGTACTTC.